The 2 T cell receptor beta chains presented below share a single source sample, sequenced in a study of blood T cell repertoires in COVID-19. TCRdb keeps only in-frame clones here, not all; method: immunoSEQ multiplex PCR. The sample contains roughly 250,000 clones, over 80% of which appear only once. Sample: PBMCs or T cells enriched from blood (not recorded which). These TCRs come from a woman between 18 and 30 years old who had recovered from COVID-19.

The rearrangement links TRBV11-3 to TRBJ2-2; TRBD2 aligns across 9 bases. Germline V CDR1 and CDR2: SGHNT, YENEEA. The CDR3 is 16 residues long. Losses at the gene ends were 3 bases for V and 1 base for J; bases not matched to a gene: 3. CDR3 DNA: TGTGCCAGCAGCTTCCAGCGGGGGGTGAACACCGGGGAGCTGTTTTTT. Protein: CASSFQRGVNTGELFF.

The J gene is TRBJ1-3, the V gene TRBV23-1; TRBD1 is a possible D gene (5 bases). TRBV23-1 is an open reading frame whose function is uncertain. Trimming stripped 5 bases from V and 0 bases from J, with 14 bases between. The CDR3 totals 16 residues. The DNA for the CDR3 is TGCGCCAGCAGTGTATCTGACAGCCCCTCTGGAAACACCATATATTTT. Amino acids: CASSVSDSPSGNTIYF.